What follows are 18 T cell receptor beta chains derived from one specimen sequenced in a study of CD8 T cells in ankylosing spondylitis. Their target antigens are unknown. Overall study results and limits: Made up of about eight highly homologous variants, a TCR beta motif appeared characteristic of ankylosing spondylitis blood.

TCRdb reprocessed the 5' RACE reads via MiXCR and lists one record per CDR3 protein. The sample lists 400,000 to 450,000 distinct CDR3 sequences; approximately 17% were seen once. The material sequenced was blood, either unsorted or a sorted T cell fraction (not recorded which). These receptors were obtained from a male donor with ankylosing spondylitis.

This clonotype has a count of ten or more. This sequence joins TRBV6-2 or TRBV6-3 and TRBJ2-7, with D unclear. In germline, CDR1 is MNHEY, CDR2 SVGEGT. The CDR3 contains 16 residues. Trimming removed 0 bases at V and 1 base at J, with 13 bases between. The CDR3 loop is CASSYSGSHLSYEQYF. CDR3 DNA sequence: TGTGCCAGCAGTTACTCAGGCTCGCACCTTTCCTACGAGCAGTACTTC.

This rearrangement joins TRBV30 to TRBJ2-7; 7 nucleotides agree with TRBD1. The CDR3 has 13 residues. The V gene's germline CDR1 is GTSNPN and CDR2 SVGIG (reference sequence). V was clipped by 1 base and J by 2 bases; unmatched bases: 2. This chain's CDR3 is CAWSAGQTYEQYF. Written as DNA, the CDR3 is TGTGCCTGGAGTGCGGGACAGACCTACGAGCAGTACTTC.

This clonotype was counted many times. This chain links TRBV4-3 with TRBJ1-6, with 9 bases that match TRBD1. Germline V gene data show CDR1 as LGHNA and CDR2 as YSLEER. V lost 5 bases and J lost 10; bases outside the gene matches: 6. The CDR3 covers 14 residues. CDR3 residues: CASSGGTGFSPLHF. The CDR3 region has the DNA TGCGCCAGCAGCGGGGGGACAGGGTTCTCACCCCTCCACTTT.

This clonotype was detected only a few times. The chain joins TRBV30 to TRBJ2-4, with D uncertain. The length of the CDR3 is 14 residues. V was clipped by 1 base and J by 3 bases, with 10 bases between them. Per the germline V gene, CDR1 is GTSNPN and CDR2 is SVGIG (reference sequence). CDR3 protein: CAWSESTDKNIQYF. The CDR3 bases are TGTGCCTGGAGTGAGTCTACCGACAAAAACATTCAGTACTTC.

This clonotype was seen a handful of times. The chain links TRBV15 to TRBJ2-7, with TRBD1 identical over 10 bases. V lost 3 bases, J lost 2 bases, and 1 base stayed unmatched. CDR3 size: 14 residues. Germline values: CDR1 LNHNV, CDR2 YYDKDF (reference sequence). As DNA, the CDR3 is TGTGCCACCAGCAGGGACAGGGGGACCTACGAGCAGTACTTC. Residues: CATSRDRGTYEQYF. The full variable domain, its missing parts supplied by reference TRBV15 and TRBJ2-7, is DAMVIQNPRYQVTQFGKPVTLSCSQTLNHNVMYWYQQKSSQAPKLLFHYYDKDFNNEADTPDNFQSRRPNTSFCFLDIRSPGLGDTAMYLCATSRDRGTYEQYFGPGTRLTVT.

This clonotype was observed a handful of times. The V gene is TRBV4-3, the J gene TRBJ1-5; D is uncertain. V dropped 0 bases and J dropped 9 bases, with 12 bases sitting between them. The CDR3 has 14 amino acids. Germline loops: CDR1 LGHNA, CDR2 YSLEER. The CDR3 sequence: CASSQDGVDRPQHF. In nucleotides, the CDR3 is TGCGCCAGCAGCCAAGATGGTGTAGATCGGCCCCAGCATTTT.

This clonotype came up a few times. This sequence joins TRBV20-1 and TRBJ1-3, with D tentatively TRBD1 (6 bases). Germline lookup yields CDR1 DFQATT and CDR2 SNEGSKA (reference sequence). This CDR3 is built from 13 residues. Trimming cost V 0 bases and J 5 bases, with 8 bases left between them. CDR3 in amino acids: CSAREGARNTIYF. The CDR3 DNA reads TGCAGTGCTAGAGAGGGGGCTAGAAACACCATATATTTT.

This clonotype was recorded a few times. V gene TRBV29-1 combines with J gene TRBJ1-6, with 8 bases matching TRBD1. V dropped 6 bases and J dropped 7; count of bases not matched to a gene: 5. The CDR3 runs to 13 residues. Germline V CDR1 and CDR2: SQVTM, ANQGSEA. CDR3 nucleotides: TGCAGCGTAAGGACAGGGAACAATTCACCCCTCCACTTT. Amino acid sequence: CSVRTGNNSPLHF.

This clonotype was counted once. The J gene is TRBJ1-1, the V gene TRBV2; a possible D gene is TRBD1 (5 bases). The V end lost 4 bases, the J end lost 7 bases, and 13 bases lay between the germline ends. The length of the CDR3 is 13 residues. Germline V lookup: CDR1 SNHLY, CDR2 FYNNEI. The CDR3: CASSGGTFGEAFF. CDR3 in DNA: TGTGCCAGCAGTGGAGGGACGTTCGGTGAAGCTTTCTTT.

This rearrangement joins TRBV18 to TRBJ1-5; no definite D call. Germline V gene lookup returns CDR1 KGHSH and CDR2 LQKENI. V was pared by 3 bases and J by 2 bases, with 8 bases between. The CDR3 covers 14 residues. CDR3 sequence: CASSPSVGNQPQHF. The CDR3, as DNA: TGTGCCAGCTCACCCTCGGTCGGCAATCAGCCCCAGCATTTT.

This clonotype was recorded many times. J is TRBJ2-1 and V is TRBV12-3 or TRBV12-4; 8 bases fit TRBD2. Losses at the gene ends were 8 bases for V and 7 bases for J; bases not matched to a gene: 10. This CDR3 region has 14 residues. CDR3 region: CASGPAGVSNEQFF. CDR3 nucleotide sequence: TGTGCCAGCGGTCCAGCGGGAGTCAGTAATGAGCAGTTCTTC.

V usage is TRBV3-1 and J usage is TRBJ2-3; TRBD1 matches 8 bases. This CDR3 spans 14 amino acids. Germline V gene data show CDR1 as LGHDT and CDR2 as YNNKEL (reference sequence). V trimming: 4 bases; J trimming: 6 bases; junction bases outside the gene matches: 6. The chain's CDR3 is CASSPRGRADTQYF. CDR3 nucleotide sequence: TGTGCCAGCAGCCCCAGGGGGCGTGCGGATACGCAGTATTTT.

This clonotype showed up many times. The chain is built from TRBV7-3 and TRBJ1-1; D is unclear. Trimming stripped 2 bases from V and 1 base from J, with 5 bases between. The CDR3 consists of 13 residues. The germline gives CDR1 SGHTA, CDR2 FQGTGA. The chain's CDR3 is CASSLSRNTEAFF. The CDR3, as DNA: TGTGCCAGCAGCTTATCTCGGAACACTGAAGCTTTCTTT. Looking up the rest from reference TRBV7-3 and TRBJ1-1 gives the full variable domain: GAGVSQTPSNKVTEKGKYVELRCDPISGHTALYWYRQSLGQGPEFLIYFQGTGAADDSGLPNDRFFAVRPEGSVSTLKIQRTERGDSAVYLCASSLSRNTEAFFGQGTRLTVV.

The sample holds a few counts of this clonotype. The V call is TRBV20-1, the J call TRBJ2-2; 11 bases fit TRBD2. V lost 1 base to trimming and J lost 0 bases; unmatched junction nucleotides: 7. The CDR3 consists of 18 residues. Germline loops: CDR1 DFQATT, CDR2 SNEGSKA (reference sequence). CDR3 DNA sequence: TGCAGTGCTAGAGTCGGGACTAGCGGATACTCGAACACCGGGGAGCTGTTTTTT. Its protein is CSARVGTSGYSNTGELFF.

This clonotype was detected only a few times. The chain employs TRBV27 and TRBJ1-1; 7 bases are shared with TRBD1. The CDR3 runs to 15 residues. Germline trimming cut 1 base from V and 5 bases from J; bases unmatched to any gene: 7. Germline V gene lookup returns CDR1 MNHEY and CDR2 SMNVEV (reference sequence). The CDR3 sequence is CASSLFAGRGTEAFF. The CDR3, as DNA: TGTGCCAGCAGTTTATTCGCGGGCAGGGGGACTGAAGCTTTCTTT.

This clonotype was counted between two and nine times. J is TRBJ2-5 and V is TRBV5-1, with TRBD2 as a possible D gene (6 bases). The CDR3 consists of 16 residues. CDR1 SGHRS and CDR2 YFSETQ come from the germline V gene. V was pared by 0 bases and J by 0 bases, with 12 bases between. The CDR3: CASSLGRGQHQETQYF. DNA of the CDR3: TGCGCCAGCAGCTTGGGGCGGGGCCAGCACCAAGAGACCCAGTACTTC.

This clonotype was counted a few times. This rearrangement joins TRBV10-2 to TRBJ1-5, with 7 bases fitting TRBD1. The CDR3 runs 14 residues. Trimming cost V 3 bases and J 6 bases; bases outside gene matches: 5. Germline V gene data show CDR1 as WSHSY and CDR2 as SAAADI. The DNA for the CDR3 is TGCGCCAGCAGTGAAACAGGGGTGGCTCAGCCCCAGCATTTT. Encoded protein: CASSETGVAQPQHF.

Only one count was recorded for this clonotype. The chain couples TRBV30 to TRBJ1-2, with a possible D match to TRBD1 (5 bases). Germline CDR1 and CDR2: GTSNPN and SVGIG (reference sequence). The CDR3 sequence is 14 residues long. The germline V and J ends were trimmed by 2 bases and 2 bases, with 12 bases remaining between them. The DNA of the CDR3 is TGTGCCTGGAGTCGCGGGGGTGCCAACTATGGCTACACCTTC. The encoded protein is CAWSRGGANYGYTF.